What follows are 26 T cell receptor beta chains derived from one specimen sequenced in a study of PD-1 blockade in classical Hodgkin lymphoma. Assay: immunoSEQ multiplex PCR; the TCRdb copy retains only in-frame clones and omits some. The profile covers approximately 96,000 clones, with 90% to 95% appearing a single time and 2% taken by the ten largest. Noted time point: cycle 4 day 1 (C4D1), after 6 weeks of nivolumab. All patients relapsed after autologous stem cell transplantation, and brentuximab vedotin exposure varied. The material sequenced was peripheral blood mononuclear cells (PBMCs), taken before the fourth cycle of nivolumab. The receptors derive from a human donor with classical Hodgkin lymphoma.

CDR3 protein: CASSLVPTGSQETQYF. The CDR3 DNA follows: TGTGCCAGCAGCTTGGTCCCAACTGGTAGCCAAGAGACCCAGTACTTC. This sequence joins TRBV5-5 and TRBJ2-5; unclear D gene. The CDR3 spans 16 residues. The V gene lost 0 bases and the J gene lost 1 base, with 13 bases spanning the gap. Germline CDR1 is SGHKS and CDR2 is YYEKEE (reference sequence).

The rearrangement links TRBV10-2 to TRBJ2-1; TRBD1 agrees at 7 bases. Germline CDR1 reads WSHSY; CDR2 reads SAAADI. This CDR3 comprises 14 residues. The V gene end was trimmed by 6 bases and the J gene end by 5 bases; junction bases not matched to a gene: 7. The CDR3 here is CASRPRDSDNEQFF. DNA of the CDR3: TGCGCCAGCAGGCCGAGGGACAGCGACAATGAGCAGTTCTTC.

The chain combines TRBV9 with TRBJ2-2; the D gene is possibly TRBD2 (5 bases). Germline CDR1 SGDLS, CDR2 YYNGEE. V lost 4 bases to trimming and J lost 2 bases, with 12 bases between them. The CDR3 covers 15 residues. CDR3 sequence reads: CASSPGLLNTGELFF. The DNA for the CDR3 is TGTGCCAGCAGCCCCGGACTGTTAAACACCGGGGAGCTGTTTTTT.

The J gene is TRBJ2-2, the V gene TRBV30; 7 nucleotides align to TRBD1. The germline gives CDR1 GTSNPN, CDR2 SVGIG (reference sequence). This CDR3 region has 14 residues. With V trimmed by 7 bases and J by 5 bases, 10 bases remained unmatched. In DNA form, the CDR3 reads TGTGCCTACCCGACAGGGTCCGAGACCGGGGAGCTGTTTTTT. Its protein product is CAYPTGSETGELFF.

The V gene is TRBV30, the J gene TRBJ1-2, with D uncertain. Germline V lookup: CDR1 GTSNPN, CDR2 SVGIG (reference sequence). V was pared by 4 bases and J by 2 bases, with 11 bases between. The CDR3 loop spans 13 amino acids. In DNA form, the CDR3 reads TGTGCCTGGACCTTGACGGACAACTATGGCTACACCTTC. Amino acid sequence: CAWTLTDNYGYTF.

The rearrangement links TRBV2 to TRBJ2-3; D is tentatively TRBD1 or TRBD2 (5 bases each). CDR1 and CDR2 from the germline V gene are SNHLY and FYNNEI. This CDR3 spans 13 amino acids. The V and J ends lost 4 bases and 6 bases respectively, with 11 bases between them. The CDR3 bases are TGTGCCAGCAGTGGGGACGGTAGGGATACGCAGTATTTT. Encoded protein: CASSGDGRDTQYF.

Only one count was recorded for this clone. CDR3 amino acids: CASSRDRAGNTIYF. The CDR3 DNA sequence: TGTGCCAGCAGCCGGGACAGGGCTGGAAACACCATATATTTT. The rearrangement joins TRBV2 to TRBJ1-3, with 9 bases identical to TRBD1. The CDR3 consists of 14 residues. The germline V gene encodes CDR1 SNHLY and CDR2 FYNNEI. V gave up 6 bases and J gave up 2 bases; unmatched junction bases: 2.

The chain recombines TRBV29-1 with TRBJ2-1; tentatively, D is TRBD2 (5 bases). V lost 4 bases and J lost 1, with 8 bases in between. The V gene's germline CDR1 is SQVTM and CDR2 ANQGSEA. The CDR3 has 13 amino acids. CDR3 in amino acids: CSVVEGSYNEQFF. CDR3 DNA sequence: TGCAGCGTTGTAGAGGGATCCTACAATGAGCAGTTCTTC.

The rearrangement joins TRBV6-1 to TRBJ2-7; the D gene is possibly TRBD2 (6 bases). The CDR3 is 13 residues long. CDR1 is MNHNS, CDR2 SASEGT, per germline. V dropped 7 bases and J dropped 2 bases, with 12 bases sitting between them. The CDR3: CASTWGVAYEQYF. CDR3 in DNA: TGTGCCAGCACCTGGGGGGTTGCCTACGAGCAGTACTTC.

This chain connects TRBV10-1 to TRBJ2-2, with 9 bases that match TRBD1. Germline CDR1 WNHNN, CDR2 SYGVQD (reference sequence). The V segment lost 4 bases and the J segment 2 bases; nucleotides outside the gene matches: 11. The CDR3 contains 18 residues. The chain's CDR3 is CASSANPGQGHNTGELFF. CDR3 DNA: TGCGCCAGCAGTGCCAACCCGGGACAGGGACACAACACCGGGGAGCTGTTTTTT.

The J gene is TRBJ2-5, the V gene TRBV11-2; D is uncertain. This CDR3 spans 13 amino acids. Trimming pared 0 bases from V and 5 bases from J, leaving 7 bases between. Germline loops: CDR1 SGHAT, CDR2 FQNNGV. The chain's CDR3 is CASSLDHVETQYF. CDR3 in DNA: TGTGCCAGCAGCTTAGATCACGTGGAGACCCAGTACTTC.

The chain is built from TRBV27 and TRBJ2-7, with D unresolved. The CDR3 has 13 residues. Trimming left V 5 bases short and J 0 bases short, with 8 bases between. The germline gives CDR1 MNHEY, CDR2 SMNVEV (reference sequence). The chain's CDR3 is CASSTSPSYEQYF. The CDR3 DNA reads as TGTGCCAGCAGTACGAGTCCCTCCTACGAGCAGTACTTC.

The J gene is TRBJ2-5, the V gene TRBV27; D gene ambiguous. There are 15 residues in the CDR3. The germline V gene encodes CDR1 MNHEY and CDR2 SMNVEV (reference sequence). The ends were cut back, 6 bases at V and 7 bases at J, with 21 bases in the middle. The DNA of the CDR3 is TGTGCCAGCAGCCCGATCAAAGAGGTTAAGTGGACCCAGTACTTC. It encodes CASSPIKEVKWTQYF.

The chain has TRBV30 and TRBJ1-2; D is possibly TRBD1 (6 bases). Germline V gene sequence: CDR1 GTSNPN, CDR2 SVGIG (reference sequence). The CDR3 consists of 14 residues. Between the trimmed V and J ends, which lost 2 bases and 4 bases, there was a span of 14 bases. The CDR3 loop reads CAWSPGQGFYGYTF. CDR3 in DNA: TGTGCCTGGAGTCCGGGACAAGGATTCTATGGCTACACCTTC.

V is TRBV27 and J is TRBJ2-7; D possibly corresponds to TRBD1 (7 bases). With 4 bases removed from V and 6 bases from J, the gap between germline ends came to 16 bases. The CDR3 is made up of 14 amino acids. Germline V lookup: CDR1 MNHEY, CDR2 SMNVEV (reference sequence). The chain's CDR3 is CASSWRGRPGEQYF. The CDR3 nucleotides are TGTGCCAGCAGTTGGAGGGGGCGCCCAGGCGAGCAGTACTTC.

CDR3: CASSVGQETQYF. CDR3 DNA: TGTGCCAGCAGCGTAGGGCAAGAGACCCAGTACTTC. The chain links TRBV9 to TRBJ2-5; no definite D call. Per the germline V gene, CDR1 is SGDLS and CDR2 is YYNGEE. CDR3 length: 12 residues. The germline V and J ends were trimmed by 0 bases and 2 bases, with 2 bases remaining between them. Looking up the rest from reference TRBV9 and TRBJ2-5 gives the full variable domain: DSGVTQTPKHLITATGQRVTLRCSPRSGDLSVYWYQQSLDQGLQFLIQYYNGEERAKGNILERFSAQQFPDLHSELNLSSLELGDSALYFCASSVGQETQYFGPGTRLLVL.

This chain connects TRBV30 to TRBJ2-5; TRBD1 is a possible D gene (5 bases). The CDR3 extends over 12 amino acids. The V end was cut by 3 bases, the J end by 5 bases, with 10 bases between. Germline V gene sequence: CDR1 GTSNPN, CDR2 SVGIG (reference sequence). The CDR3 region has the DNA TGTGCCTGGAGGTCCCCAGGGGAGACCCAGTACTTC. It encodes CAWRSPGETQYF. Using reference TRBV30 and TRBJ2-5 for the parts outside the CDR3, the full variable domain is SQTIHQWPATLVQPVGSPLSLECTVEGTSNPNLYWYRQAAGRGLQLLFYSVGIGQISSEVPQNLSASRPQDRQFILSSKKLLLSDSGFYLCAWRSPGETQYFGPGTRLLVL.

The chain is built from TRBV28 and TRBJ1-3; the match to TRBD1 covers 9 bases. Looked up from germline, CDR1 is MDHEN and CDR2 is SYDVKM. Trimming took 6 bases from V and 4 from J; bases not matched to a gene: 7. This CDR3 spans 15 amino acids. The CDR3 DNA follows: TGTGCCAGCAGAGAAACAGGGGGCGAAGGAAACACCATATATTTT. This codes for CASRETGGEGNTIYF.

The J gene is TRBJ1-5, the V gene TRBV30; D gene unclear. CDR1 is GTSNPN and CDR2 is SVGIG in the germline V gene (reference sequence). Trimming took 0 bases from V and 3 from J, leaving 12 bases between them. The CDR3 contains 15 residues. CDR3 bases: TGTGCCTGGAGTGTACTCGGGCAGCCCAATCAGCCCCAGCATTTT. As protein: CAWSVLGQPNQPQHF.

DNA of the CDR3: TGTGCCAGCAGCCCCCAATTGGGGACTAGCGGGATAGGTACGCAGTATTTT. Amino acids: CASSPQLGTSGIGTQYF. The chain has TRBV9 and TRBJ2-3, with 13 bases fitting TRBD2. The CDR3 covers 17 residues. CDR1 is SGDLS and CDR2 is YYNGEE in the germline V gene. V lost 4 bases, J lost 8 bases, and 13 bases stayed unmatched.

The genes are TRBV6-5 and TRBJ1-2; 7 bases map to TRBD1. J lost 2 bases, V lost 4 bases, and 10 bases had no gene match. CDR1 and CDR2 from the germline V gene are MNHEY and SVGAGI. This CDR3 spans 16 amino acids. The CDR3 DNA reads TGTGCCAGCAGTTCCCGAGGGGGCGGGGGAAACTATGGCTACACCTTC. Protein product: CASSSRGGGGNYGYTF.

V usage is TRBV6-1 and J usage is TRBJ2-7; D is perhaps TRBD2 (6 bases). Germline values: CDR1 MNHNS, CDR2 SASEGT. This CDR3 comprises 14 residues. V was pared by 6 bases and J by 0 bases, with 12 bases between. The CDR3 region has the DNA TGTGCCAGCAGAGGAGGGATAGGCTCCTACGAGCAGTACTTC. Amino acid sequence: CASRGGIGSYEQYF.

This sequence joins TRBV10-1 and TRBJ2-2; no clear D. The CDR3 sequence is 13 residues long. V dropped 2 bases and J dropped 1 base, with 2 bases sitting between them. Germline V gene data show CDR1 as WNHNN and CDR2 as SYGVQD (reference sequence). CDR3 residues: CASSEVNTGELFF. The CDR3 nucleotides are TGCGCCAGCAGTGAGGTGAACACCGGGGAGCTGTTTTTT.

The genes are TRBV5-4 and TRBJ1-2; TRBD1 matches 8 bases. Germline lookup yields CDR1 SGHNT and CDR2 YYREEE (reference sequence). Trimming cost V 4 bases and J 5 bases; bases outside gene matches: 7. The CDR3 is made up of 14 amino acids. CDR3 region: CASSPSGGGYGYTF. DNA for the CDR3: TGTGCCAGCAGCCCATCAGGGGGCGGATATGGCTACACCTTC.

The chain combines TRBV9 with TRBJ2-1, with D possibly being TRBD2 (6 bases). Germline CDR1 reads SGDLS; CDR2 reads YYNGEE. Trimming left V 4 bases short and J 8 bases short, with 19 bases between. The CDR3 length is 15 residues. In nucleotides, the CDR3 is TGTGCCAGCAGCCCCGGACTGGCCGGAGGGGATGAGCAGTTCTTC. It is translated as CASSPGLAGGDEQFF.

J is TRBJ1-4 and V is TRBV5-1; 8 bases align to TRBD1. CDR3 size: 12 residues. The V segment lost 10 bases and the J segment 8 bases; nucleotides outside the gene matches: 7. Per the germline V gene, CDR1 is SGHRS and CDR2 is YFSETQ. CDR3 sequence: CASRGHQEKLFF. The DNA for the CDR3 is TGCGCCTCCAGGGGGCATCAGGAAAAACTGTTTTTT. Full variable domain (remainder filled in from reference TRBV5-1 and TRBJ1-4): KAGVTQTPRYLIKTRGQQVTLSCSPISGHRSVSWYQQTPGQGLQFLFEYFSETQRNKGNFPGRFSGRQFSNSRSEMNVSTLELGDSALYLCASRGHQEKLFFGSGTQLSVL.